What follows are 12 T cell receptor beta chains derived from one specimen sequenced in a study of B cell selection in AIRE deficiency. Measured with immunoSEQ multiplex PCR; TCRdb has only the in-frame clones, and not every one. The sample holds about 27,000 clones, 95% to 96% seen once. Sorting defined conventional CD4 T cells as CD4+CD127+. The specimen was CD4+CD127+ conventional T cells sorted from PBMCs. Every receptor here comes from a human donor in good health.

The chain recombines TRBV19 with TRBJ1-5; D possibly corresponds to TRBD1 (5 bases). Germline assignment: CDR1 LNHDA and CDR2 SQIVND (reference sequence). Trimming cost V 5 bases and J 5 bases, with 13 bases left between them. The CDR3 has 14 amino acids. The CDR3 loop is CASSPWGEDQPQHF. The CDR3 DNA sequence: TGTGCCAGTAGTCCTTGGGGGGAGGATCAGCCCCAGCATTTT.

The genes are TRBV2 and TRBJ2-1; TRBD2 might be the D (5 bases). Germline V CDR1 and CDR2: SNHLY, FYNNEI. V gave up 6 bases and J gave up 9 bases, with 21 bases separating them. This CDR3 has 15 residues. This CDR3 is CASSPGPGRELEQFF. The CDR3 DNA is TGTGCCAGCAGCCCTGGACCGGGAAGAGAGCTTGAGCAGTTCTTC.

The chain recombines TRBV11-2 with TRBJ2-3; TRBD1 agrees at 10 bases. The trim removed 0 bases at V and 0 bases at J, leaving 3 bases unmatched. Per germline, CDR1 SGHAT and CDR2 FQNNGV. The CDR3 loop spans 17 amino acids. The CDR3 is CASSLEGTGVSTDTQYF. CDR3 nucleotide sequence: TGTGCCAGCAGCTTAGAGGGGACAGGGGTTAGCACAGATACGCAGTATTTT. Complete variable domain (other parts from reference TRBV11-2 and TRBJ2-3): EAGVAQSPRYKIIEKRQSVAFWCNPISGHATLYWYQQILGQGPKLLIQFQNNGVVDDSQLPKDRFSAERLKGVDSTLKIQPAKLEDSAVYLCASSLEGTGVSTDTQYFGPGTRLTVL.

This rearrangement joins TRBV5-1 to TRBJ2-5; D is perhaps TRBD1 (6 bases). The germline V gene has CDR1 SGHRS and CDR2 YFSETQ. The CDR3 sequence is 16 residues long. V was shortened by 0 bases and J by 1 base, with 13 bases between the two germline ends. Here the CDR3 reads CASSLAGVGGQETQYF. The DNA of the CDR3 is TGCGCCAGCAGCTTGGCCGGGGTAGGGGGCCAAGAGACCCAGTACTTC.

CDR3 DNA: TGTGCCAGCAGCAGGGGCGGGGGCTTTAGTGGCTACACCTTC. It translates to CASSRGGGFSGYTF. This chain joins TRBV6-5 and TRBJ1-2; maybe TRBD1 (6 bases). CDR1 MNHEY and CDR2 SVGAGI come from the germline V gene. CDR3 length: 14 amino acids. Trimming pared 6 bases from V and 7 bases from J, leaving 18 bases between.

The chain combines TRBV2 with TRBJ1-1; 8 nucleotides agree with TRBD1. The CDR3 covers 14 residues. Germline assignment: CDR1 SNHLY and CDR2 FYNNEI. Trimming at V came to 6 bases and at J to 1 base, leaving 4 bases not matched to a gene. The CDR3 reads CASRDRVGNTEAFF. The CDR3 DNA follows: TGTGCCAGCAGGGACAGGGTCGGGAACACTGAAGCTTTCTTT.

The rearrangement joins TRBV7-9 to TRBJ2-5, with D perhaps matching TRBD1 (5 bases). V dropped 3 bases and J dropped 1 base, with 6 bases sitting between them. CDR1 and CDR2 (germline): SEHNR, FQNEAQ (reference sequence). This CDR3 is 13 amino acids long. This CDR3 reads CASSFRGQETQYF. CDR3 nucleotides: TGTGCCAGCAGCTTTAGGGGCCAAGAGACCCAGTACTTC. Complete variable domain (other parts from reference TRBV7-9 and TRBJ2-5): DTGVSQNPRHKITKRGQNVTFRCDPISEHNRLYWYRQTLGQGPEFLTYFQNEAQLEKSRLLSDRFSAERPKGSFSTLEIQRTEQGDSAMYLCASSFRGQETQYFGPGTRLLVL.

V usage is TRBV18 and J usage is TRBJ1-3; 10 bases line up with TRBD1. CDR3 length equals 16 residues. CDR1 is KGHSH, CDR2 LQKENI, per germline. J was trimmed by 1 base and V by 3 bases; bases with no gene match: 3. The CDR3 coding sequence is TGTGCCAGCTCACCGGGGACAGGGGTTTCTGGAAACACCATATATTTT. Translating it yields CASSPGTGVSGNTIYF.

V usage is TRBV2 and J usage is TRBJ1-2; D is ambiguous. V lost 7 bases to trimming and J lost 2 bases, with 14 bases between them. Germline V gene sequence: CDR1 SNHLY, CDR2 FYNNEI. The CDR3 runs to 14 residues. The CDR3 coding sequence is TGTGCCAGCATTAGGCCGCTACTAAACTATGGCTACACCTTC. Translation: CASIRPLLNYGYTF.

The genes are TRBV19 and TRBJ2-2, with 8 positions matching TRBD1. CDR1 and CDR2 (germline): LNHDA, SQIVND (reference sequence). This CDR3 has 17 amino acids. The V gene end was trimmed by 5 bases and the J gene end by 6 bases; junction bases not matched to a gene: 14. The CDR3 loop reads CASSPNGRTGYPGELFF. In DNA form, the CDR3 reads TGTGCCAGTAGTCCGAACGGTCGGACAGGGTATCCCGGGGAGCTGTTTTTT.

The chain uses TRBV4-1 and TRBJ2-1; 11 bases are shared with TRBD2. Trimming took 6 bases from V and 7 from J; bases not matched to a gene: 2. The germline CDR1 and CDR2 sequences are MGHRA and YSYEKL. There are 13 residues in the CDR3. Here the CDR3 reads CASRIAGGNEQFF. DNA of the CDR3: TGCGCCAGCAGAATAGCGGGAGGGAATGAGCAGTTCTTC.

This clone was recorded only once. The rearrangement joins TRBV14 to TRBJ1-2; D not certain. V gave up 0 bases and J gave up 7 bases, with 9 bases separating them. The CDR3 has 13 residues. Germline V gives CDR1 SGHDN, CDR2 FVKESK. CDR3 coding DNA: TGTGCCAGCAGCCAAGAGTGGGGTGGTGGCTACACCTTC. Its protein product is CASSQEWGGGYTF.